This is a list of T cell receptor beta chains from one sample in a study of T cell repertoires in cytomegalovirus infection. Their specific antigens are unknown. From the reads, TCRdb called clonotypes with MiXCR, one entry per CDR3 protein. Here the sample spans approximately 130,000 distinct CDR3 sequences, more than 20% being singletons. The sequenced sample consisted of PBMCs, sequenced either directly or after in vitro stimulation (not recorded which). The receptors were sampled from a human donor in good health (CMV status not recorded). Some clones in this sample may be carry-over from other donors' samples. CDR3s include the opening cysteine and the closing phenylalanine or tryptophan. Each record gives: CDR3 DNA, CDR3 protein, J gene, D gene, clone size, V gene. The D gene is left open where the match is weak. Rows give clone size only sometimes, using once, few, many, or a class for an expanded clone.

CDR3nt: TGCGCCAGCGCCGGGACAGGGGTTAATTCACCCCTCCACTTT
CDR3aa: CASAGTGVNSPLHF
j_gene: TRBJ1-6
d_gene: TRBD1
abundance: NA
v_gene: TRBV5-1

CDR3nt: TGTGCCAGCAGTGAACGCGACAGGCAAGCTAACTATGGCTACACCTTC
CDR3aa: CASSERDRQANYGYTF
j_gene: TRBJ1-2
d_gene: NA
abundance: NA
v_gene: TRBV6-1

CDR3nt: TGTGCCAGCAGCTCATCGCCGGGACCCATAAGCACAGATACGCAGTATTTT
CDR3aa: CASSSSPGPISTDTQYF
j_gene: TRBJ2-3
d_gene: NA
abundance: many
v_gene: TRBV7-9

CDR3nt: TGTGCCACCCGGGACCTGAACACCGGGGAGCTGTTTTTT
CDR3aa: CATRDLNTGELFF
j_gene: TRBJ2-2
d_gene: NA
abundance: many
v_gene: TRBV27

CDR3nt: TGTGCCAGCAGCTTAGTACTAGCCGGGGAGACCCAGTACTTC
CDR3aa: CASSLVLAGETQYF
j_gene: TRBJ2-5
d_gene: NA
abundance: few
v_gene: TRBV7-2

CDR3nt: TGCGCCAGCAGCCAGCTACAGGGGGAGACCCAGTACTTC
CDR3aa: CASSQLQGETQYF
j_gene: TRBJ2-5
d_gene: TRBD1
abundance: few
v_gene: TRBV4-3

CDR3nt: TGCAGCGTTTCCCAGGGGGTTGGGTCAGATACGCAGTATTTT
CDR3aa: CSVSQGVGSDTQYF
j_gene: TRBJ2-3
d_gene: TRBD1
abundance: NA
v_gene: TRBV29-1

CDR3nt: TGTGCCAGTAGTCCGAGAAGCTCTGGAAACACCATATATTTT
CDR3aa: CASSPRSSGNTIYF
j_gene: TRBJ1-3
d_gene: NA
abundance: few
v_gene: TRBV19

CDR3nt: TGCAGTGCAGGGGACCCGCCCAGGCACATTCAGTACTTC
CDR3aa: CSAGDPPRHIQYF
j_gene: TRBJ2-4
d_gene: NA
abundance: NA
v_gene: TRBV20-1

CDR3nt: TGTGCCAGCAGCTCTACTGGGCCCGCGGAGCAGTTCTTC
CDR3aa: CASSSTGPAEQFF
j_gene: TRBJ2-1
d_gene: NA
abundance: NA
v_gene: TRBV7-8

CDR3nt: TGTGCCAGCAGCTTAGGTTCGGGACAGGGGATCACTGAAGCTTTCTTT
CDR3aa: CASSLGSGQGITEAFF
j_gene: TRBJ1-1
d_gene: TRBD1
abundance: few
v_gene: TRBV7-9

CDR3nt: TGTGCCAGCAGTGAAAGTGAGGGAGGGAACAATGAGCAGTTCTTC
CDR3aa: CASSESEGGNNEQFF
j_gene: TRBJ2-1
d_gene: TRBD2
abundance: NA
v_gene: TRBV6-1

CDR3nt: TGTGCCAGCAGTACCGGGACAGGGAGTCAAGAGACCCAGTACTTC
CDR3aa: CASSTGTGSQETQYF
j_gene: TRBJ2-5
d_gene: TRBD1
abundance: NA
v_gene: TRBV6-2/TRBV6-3

CDR3nt: TGTGCCAGCAGCTTGGGTGCCAGCGGGGATCAGCCCCAGCATTTT
CDR3aa: CASSLGASGDQPQHF
j_gene: TRBJ1-5
d_gene: NA
abundance: NA
v_gene: TRBV5-3

CDR3nt: TGCGCCAGCAGCCACCGGACAGATAATTCACCCCTCCACTTT
CDR3aa: CASSHRTDNSPLHF
j_gene: TRBJ1-6
d_gene: NA
abundance: many
v_gene: TRBV4-1

CDR3nt: TGTGCCAGCAGTCCAGGGACCTCGGTTGACGATACGCAGTATTTT
CDR3aa: CASSPGTSVDDTQYF
j_gene: TRBJ2-3
d_gene: NA
abundance: NA
v_gene: TRBV28

CDR3nt: TGCGCCAGCAGCCCGTCAGAACTCGTCTCCTACGAGCAGTACTTC
CDR3aa: CASSPSELVSYEQYF
j_gene: TRBJ2-7
d_gene: NA
abundance: NA
v_gene: TRBV4-1

CDR3nt: TGTGCCAGCAGCTTAGAGCCGGGCTCGGGTCAGCCCCAGCATTTT
CDR3aa: CASSLEPGSGQPQHF
j_gene: TRBJ1-5
d_gene: NA
abundance: many
v_gene: TRBV7-2

CDR3nt: TGTGCCAGCAGCTTAGACTCGAACACTGAAGCTTTCTTT
CDR3aa: CASSLDSNTEAFF
j_gene: TRBJ1-1
d_gene: NA
abundance: many
v_gene: TRBV7-8

CDR3nt: TGCGCCAGCAGCCAGACTTACGGGGACACCGGGGAGCTGTTTTTT
CDR3aa: CASSQTYGDTGELFF
j_gene: TRBJ2-2
d_gene: NA
abundance: NA
v_gene: TRBV5-1

CDR3nt: TGTGCCAGCAGCTCTCGGACAGCCGCGGGGACCCAGTACTTC
CDR3aa: CASSSRTAAGTQYF
j_gene: TRBJ2-5
d_gene: NA
abundance: many
v_gene: TRBV7-2

CDR3nt: TGTGCCAGCAGCCCGACGGCCACCTCTGGAAACACCATATATTTT
CDR3aa: CASSPTATSGNTIYF
j_gene: TRBJ1-3
d_gene: NA
abundance: NA
v_gene: TRBV14

CDR3nt: TGTGCCAGCAGCGACACAGGGGGCTATCAGCCCCAGCATTTT
CDR3aa: CASSDTGGYQPQHF
j_gene: TRBJ1-5
d_gene: TRBD1
abundance: many
v_gene: TRBV27

CDR3nt: TGTGCCAGCAGCTTAATTACGATGGCCCTGAGGCAAGAGACCCAGTACTTC
CDR3aa: CASSLITMALRQETQYF
j_gene: TRBJ2-5
d_gene: NA
abundance: NA
v_gene: TRBV7-2

CDR3nt: TGTGCCAGCAGCTGGGGGACAGTGGGCTCTGGAAACACCATATATTTT
CDR3aa: CASSWGTVGSGNTIYF
j_gene: TRBJ1-3
d_gene: TRBD1
abundance: NA
v_gene: TRBV7-2

CDR3nt: TGTGCCAGCAGTCTAGGGTCTAGCGGGAGTCTCAACTTC
CDR3aa: CASSLGSSGSLNF
j_gene: TRBJ2-4
d_gene: TRBD2
abundance: many
v_gene: TRBV11-3

CDR3nt: TGTGCTAGCAGCTTAGAGAGGGGAGAGACCCAGTACTTC
CDR3aa: CASSLERGETQYF
j_gene: TRBJ2-5
d_gene: NA
abundance: NA
v_gene: TRBV7-7